This TCR beta chain was found in a study of human T cells and chemical hapten exposure (dated by TCRdb to the early 2020s). Describing the broader study: The libraries were sequenced as a pool, and the TCR yield per sample differed mostly because of small variations in library volumes within the pool. Peripheral blood TCR repertoire changes were tracked in vivo in alopecia patients during primary and secondary sensitization to the hapten diphenylcyclopropenone (DPC). Each blood RNA sample was used to sequence both TCR alpha and TCR beta chains. General conclusions and limits of the study: DPC sensitization did not change the number of TCRs with a frequency above 1 in 1000, and there was no evidence of changes in global repertoire structure. Repeated subsampling changed both the strength of the expansion versus patch-test correlation and the threshold at which the correlation became significant.

The germline V gene yields SQVTM for CDR1 and ANQGSEA for CDR2. The junction shows trimming of 4 bases on V and 7 bases on J, and the gene matches do not reach 11 bases of it. From the cysteine up to the phenylalanine, the CDR3 has a length of 15 residues. Only the CDR3 portion is preserved as DNA: 45 bases, with reading frame beginning at the first base. On this clonotype itself: No antigen is known for it. Base-call qualities are not available, and no considerably larger clone is one nucleotide away.

The library was obtained by 5' RACE. Sequencer: Illumina MiSeq. Library preparation attached unique molecular identifiers to individual cDNA molecules for quantitative, reproducible TCR counting. The paper's data handling went like this. A median of about 100,000 TCRs per sample was observed, with a range of roughly 23,224 to 750,000. The Decombinator software suite was used to annotate the V, J and CDR3 of the TCR reads. To make PS versus PT1 abundance plots, every sample was subsampled to the same number of TCRs (28,000). Expanded TCRs were defined as absent before sensitization and observed at least eight times at the 2-week time point. In TCRdb, the public reads were trimmed at Q25 with fastp and aligned with MiXCR, with productive beta chains retained. For every CDR3 protein sequence, its rows merge into one entry that carries the most common genes and DNA. These V and J calls are TCRdb output, not the study's own analysis. For this sample the table gives about 110,000 distinct CDR3 sequences, of which around 20% were detected only once. The ten largest make up 2.8% of the sample.

Total RNA was extracted from unfractionated whole blood collected in Tempus Blood RNA tubes. A handful of healthy volunteers were used as TCR sequencing controls and were bled at day 0, 2 weeks and 6 weeks. The sequence derives from a human donor in good health. This chain is built from TRBV29-1 and TRBJ2-1; 9 bases in the middle match TRBD2. In nucleotides, the sequence is TGCAGCGTTGCCGGGATCATGACTAGCGGAAATGAGCAGTTCTTC. The translation is CSVAGIMTSGNEQFF.